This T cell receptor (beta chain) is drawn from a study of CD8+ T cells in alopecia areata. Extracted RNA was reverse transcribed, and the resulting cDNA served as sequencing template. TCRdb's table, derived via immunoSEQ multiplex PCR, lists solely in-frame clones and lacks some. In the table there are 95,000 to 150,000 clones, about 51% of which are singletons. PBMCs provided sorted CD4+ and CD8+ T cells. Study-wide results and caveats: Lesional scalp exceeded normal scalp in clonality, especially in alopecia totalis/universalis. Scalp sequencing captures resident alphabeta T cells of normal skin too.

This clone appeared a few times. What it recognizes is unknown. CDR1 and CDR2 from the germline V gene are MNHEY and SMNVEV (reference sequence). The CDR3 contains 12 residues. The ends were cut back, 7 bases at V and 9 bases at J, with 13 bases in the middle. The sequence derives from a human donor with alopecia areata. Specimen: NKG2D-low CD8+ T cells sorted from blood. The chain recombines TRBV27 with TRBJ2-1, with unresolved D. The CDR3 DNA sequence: TGTGCCAGCATGTTCCCAGATGGTGAGCAGTTCTTC. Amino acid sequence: CASMFPDGEQFF.